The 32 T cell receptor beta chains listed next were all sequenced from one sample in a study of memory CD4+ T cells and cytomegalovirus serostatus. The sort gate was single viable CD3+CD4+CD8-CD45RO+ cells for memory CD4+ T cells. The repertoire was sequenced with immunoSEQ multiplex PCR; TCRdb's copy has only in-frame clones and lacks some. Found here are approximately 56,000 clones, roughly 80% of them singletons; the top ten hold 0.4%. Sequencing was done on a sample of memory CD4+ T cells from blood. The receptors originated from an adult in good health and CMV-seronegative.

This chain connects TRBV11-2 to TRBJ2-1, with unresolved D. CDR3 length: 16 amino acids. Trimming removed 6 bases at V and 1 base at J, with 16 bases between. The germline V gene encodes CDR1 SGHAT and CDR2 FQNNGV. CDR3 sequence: CASSLRPDGSYNEQFF. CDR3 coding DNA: TGTGCCAGCAGTCTCCGACCGGACGGTTCCTACAATGAGCAGTTCTTC. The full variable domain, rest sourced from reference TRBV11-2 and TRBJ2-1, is EAGVAQSPRYKIIEKRQSVAFWCNPISGHATLYWYQQILGQGPKLLIQFQNNGVVDDSQLPKDRFSAERLKGVDSTLKIQPAKLEDSAVYLCASSLRPDGSYNEQFFGPGTRLTVL.

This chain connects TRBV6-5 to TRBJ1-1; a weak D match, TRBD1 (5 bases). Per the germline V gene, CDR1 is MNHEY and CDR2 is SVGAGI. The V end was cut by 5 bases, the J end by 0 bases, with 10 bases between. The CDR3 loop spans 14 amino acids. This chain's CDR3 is CASSQRQLNTEAFF. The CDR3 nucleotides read TGTGCCAGCAGTCAGAGACAGCTGAACACTGAAGCTTTCTTT.

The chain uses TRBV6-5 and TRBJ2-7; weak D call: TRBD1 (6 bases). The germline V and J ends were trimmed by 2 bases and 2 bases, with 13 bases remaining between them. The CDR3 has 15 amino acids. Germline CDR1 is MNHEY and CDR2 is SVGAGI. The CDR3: CASSYGGQGAYEQYF. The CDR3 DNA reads TGTGCCAGCAGTTACGGGGGCCAGGGTGCCTACGAGCAGTACTTC.

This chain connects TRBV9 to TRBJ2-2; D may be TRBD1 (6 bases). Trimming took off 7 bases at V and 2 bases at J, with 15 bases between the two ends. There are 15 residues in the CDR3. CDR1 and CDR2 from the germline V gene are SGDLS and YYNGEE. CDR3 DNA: TGTGCCAGCGCCGTAAAGACAGGAAACACCGGGGAGCTGTTTTTT. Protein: CASAVKTGNTGELFF. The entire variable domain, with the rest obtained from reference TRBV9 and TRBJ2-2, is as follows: DSGVTQTPKHLITATGQRVTLRCSPRSGDLSVYWYQQSLDQGLQFLIQYYNGEERAKGNILERFSAQQFPDLHSELNLSSLELGDSALYFCASAVKTGNTGELFFGEGSRLTVL.

The CDR3 coding sequence is TGCGCCAGCAGCCGCCGGTTGCCTGGGGCCAACGTCCTGACTTTC. This codes for CASSRRLPGANVLTF. The chain employs TRBV4-3 and TRBJ2-6; D is unclear. The CDR3 has 15 residues. V was cut by 4 bases and J by 2 bases, with 9 bases left in between. The germline V gene has CDR1 LGHNA and CDR2 YSLEER.

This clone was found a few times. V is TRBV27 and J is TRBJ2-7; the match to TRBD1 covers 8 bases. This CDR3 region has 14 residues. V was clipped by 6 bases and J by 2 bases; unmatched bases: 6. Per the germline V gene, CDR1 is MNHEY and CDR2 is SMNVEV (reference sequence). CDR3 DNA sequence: TGTGCCAGCAGCCAAGGGACAGGACCCTACGAGCAGTACTTC. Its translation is CASSQGTGPYEQYF.

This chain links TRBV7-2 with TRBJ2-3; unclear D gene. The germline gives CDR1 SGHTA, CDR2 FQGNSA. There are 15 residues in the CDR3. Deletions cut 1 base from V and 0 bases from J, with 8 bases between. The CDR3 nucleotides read TGTGCCAGCAGCTTAGGGCAATCTAGCACAGATACGCAGTATTTT. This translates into CASSLGQSSTDTQYF.

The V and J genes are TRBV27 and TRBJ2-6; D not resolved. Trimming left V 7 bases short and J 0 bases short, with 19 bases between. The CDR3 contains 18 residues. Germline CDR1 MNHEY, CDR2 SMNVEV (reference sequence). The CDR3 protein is CASKPGPGHFSGANVLTF. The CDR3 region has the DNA TGTGCCAGCAAACCGGGCCCGGGCCACTTCTCTGGGGCCAACGTCCTGACTTTC.

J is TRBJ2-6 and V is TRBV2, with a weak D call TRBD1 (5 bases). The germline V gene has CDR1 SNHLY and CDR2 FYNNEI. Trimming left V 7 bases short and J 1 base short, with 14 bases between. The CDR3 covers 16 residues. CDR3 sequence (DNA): TGTGCCAGCAAGGACAAAGGCGGTTCTGGGGCCAACGTCCTGACTTTC. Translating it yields CASKDKGGSGANVLTF.

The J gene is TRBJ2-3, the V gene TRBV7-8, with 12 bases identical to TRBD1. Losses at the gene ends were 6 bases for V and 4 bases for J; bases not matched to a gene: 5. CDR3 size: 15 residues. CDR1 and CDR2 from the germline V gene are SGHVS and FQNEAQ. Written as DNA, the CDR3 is TGTGCCAGCAGGAGGGACAGGGGGCGCCCAGATACGCAGTATTTT. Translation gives CASRRDRGRPDTQYF.

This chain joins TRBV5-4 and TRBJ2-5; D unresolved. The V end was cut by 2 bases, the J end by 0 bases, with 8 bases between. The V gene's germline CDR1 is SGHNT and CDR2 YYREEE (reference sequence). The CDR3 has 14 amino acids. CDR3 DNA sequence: TGTGCCAGCAGCTTTACTGGACACCAAGAGACCCAGTACTTC. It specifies CASSFTGHQETQYF.

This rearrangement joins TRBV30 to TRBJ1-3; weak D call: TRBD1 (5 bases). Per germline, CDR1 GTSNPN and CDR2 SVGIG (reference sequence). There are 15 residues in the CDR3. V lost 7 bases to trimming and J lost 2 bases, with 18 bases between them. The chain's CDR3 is CAFRRGILPGNTIYF. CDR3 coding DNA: TGTGCCTTTCGACGGGGGATCCTCCCTGGAAACACCATATATTTT.

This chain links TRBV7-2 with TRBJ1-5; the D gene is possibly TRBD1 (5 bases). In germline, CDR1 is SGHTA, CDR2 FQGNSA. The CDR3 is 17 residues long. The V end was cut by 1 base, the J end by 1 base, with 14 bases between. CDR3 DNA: TGTGCCAGCAGCTTAGGTTGGGGGTGGGGGAGCAATCAGCCCCAGCATTTT. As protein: CASSLGWGWGSNQPQHF.

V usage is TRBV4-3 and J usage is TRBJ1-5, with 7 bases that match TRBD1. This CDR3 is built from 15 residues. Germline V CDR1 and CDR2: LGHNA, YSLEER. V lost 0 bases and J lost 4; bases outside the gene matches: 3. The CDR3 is CASSQEWDSNQPQHF. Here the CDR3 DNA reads TGCGCCAGCAGCCAAGAGTGGGACAGTAATCAGCCCCAGCATTTT.

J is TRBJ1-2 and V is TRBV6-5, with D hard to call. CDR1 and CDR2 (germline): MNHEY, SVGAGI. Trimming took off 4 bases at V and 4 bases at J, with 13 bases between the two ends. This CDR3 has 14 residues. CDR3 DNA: TGTGCCAGCAGTTCCCCCAGGACGGGCTATGGCTACACCTTC. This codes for CASSSPRTGYGYTF.

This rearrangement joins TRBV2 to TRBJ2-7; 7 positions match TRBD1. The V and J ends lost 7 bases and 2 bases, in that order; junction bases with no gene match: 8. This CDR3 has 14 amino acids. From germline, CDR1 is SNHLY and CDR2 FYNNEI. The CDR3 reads CASTDSGTAYEQYF. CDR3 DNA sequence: TGTGCCAGCACAGACTCCGGGACAGCCTACGAGCAGTACTTC.

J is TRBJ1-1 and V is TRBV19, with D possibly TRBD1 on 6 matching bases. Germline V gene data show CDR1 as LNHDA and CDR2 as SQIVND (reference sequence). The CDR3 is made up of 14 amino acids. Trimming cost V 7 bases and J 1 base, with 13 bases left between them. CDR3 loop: CASNQGTPNTEAFF. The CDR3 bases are TGTGCCAGTAACCAGGGGACTCCGAACACTGAAGCTTTCTTT.

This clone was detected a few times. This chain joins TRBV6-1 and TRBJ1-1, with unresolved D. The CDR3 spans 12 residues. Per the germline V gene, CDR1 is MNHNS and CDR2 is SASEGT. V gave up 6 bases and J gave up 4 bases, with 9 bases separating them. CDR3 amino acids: CASRAWGTEAFF. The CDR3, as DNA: TGTGCCAGCAGAGCCTGGGGCACTGAAGCTTTCTTT.

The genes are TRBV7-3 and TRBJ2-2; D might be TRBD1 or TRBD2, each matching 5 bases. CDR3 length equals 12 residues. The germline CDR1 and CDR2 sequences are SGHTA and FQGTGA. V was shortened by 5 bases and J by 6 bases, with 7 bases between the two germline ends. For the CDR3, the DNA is TGTGCCAGCAGCCCGGGACCCGGGGAGCTGTTTTTT. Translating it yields CASSPGPGELFF.

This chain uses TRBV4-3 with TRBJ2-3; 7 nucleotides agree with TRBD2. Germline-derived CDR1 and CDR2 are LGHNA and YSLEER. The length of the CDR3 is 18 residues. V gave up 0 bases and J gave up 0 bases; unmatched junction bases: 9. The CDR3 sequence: CASSQDLSSGKSTDTQYF. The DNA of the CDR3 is TGCGCCAGCAGCCAAGACCTTTCTAGCGGAAAAAGCACAGATACGCAGTATTTT.

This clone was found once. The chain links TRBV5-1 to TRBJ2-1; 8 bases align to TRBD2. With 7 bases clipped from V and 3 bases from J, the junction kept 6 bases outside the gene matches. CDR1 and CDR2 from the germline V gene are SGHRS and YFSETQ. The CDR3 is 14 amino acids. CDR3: CASSSAGVYNEQFF. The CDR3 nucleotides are TGCGCCAGCTCCTCAGCGGGGGTCTACAATGAGCAGTTCTTC.

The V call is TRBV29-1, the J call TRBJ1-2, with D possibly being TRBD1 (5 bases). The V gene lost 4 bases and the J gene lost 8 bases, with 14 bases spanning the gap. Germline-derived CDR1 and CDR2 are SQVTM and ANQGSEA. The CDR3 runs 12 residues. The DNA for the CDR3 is TGCAGCGTTGGTGACAGCTCCACCGGCTACACCTTC. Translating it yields CSVGDSSTGYTF.

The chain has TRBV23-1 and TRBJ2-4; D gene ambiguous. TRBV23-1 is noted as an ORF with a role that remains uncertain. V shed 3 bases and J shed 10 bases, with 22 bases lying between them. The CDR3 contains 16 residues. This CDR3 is CASSHRTSLSKGIQYF. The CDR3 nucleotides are TGCGCCAGCAGTCATAGGACGAGCCTGTCTAAAGGGATTCAGTACTTC.

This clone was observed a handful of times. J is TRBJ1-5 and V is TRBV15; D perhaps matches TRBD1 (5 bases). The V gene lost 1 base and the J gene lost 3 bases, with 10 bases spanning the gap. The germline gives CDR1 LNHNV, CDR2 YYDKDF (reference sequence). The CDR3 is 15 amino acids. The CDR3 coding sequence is TGTGCCACCAGCAGAGTGGGGCGGCTCAATCAGCCCCAGCATTTT. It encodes CATSRVGRLNQPQHF.

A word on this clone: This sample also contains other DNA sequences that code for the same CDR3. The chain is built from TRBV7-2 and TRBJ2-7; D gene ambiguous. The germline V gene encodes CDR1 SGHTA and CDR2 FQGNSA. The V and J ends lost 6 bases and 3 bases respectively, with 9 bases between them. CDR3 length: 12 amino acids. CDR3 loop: CASSRDGYEQYF. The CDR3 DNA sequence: TGTGCCAGCAGTCGTGATGGCTACGAGCAGTACTTC.

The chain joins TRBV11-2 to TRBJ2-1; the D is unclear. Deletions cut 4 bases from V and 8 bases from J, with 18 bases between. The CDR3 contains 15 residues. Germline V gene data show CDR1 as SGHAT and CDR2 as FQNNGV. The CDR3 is CASSSLEVWKYEQFF. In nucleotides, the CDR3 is TGTGCCAGCAGCTCCCTGGAAGTCTGGAAGTATGAGCAGTTCTTC. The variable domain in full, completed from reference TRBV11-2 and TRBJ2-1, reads EAGVAQSPRYKIIEKRQSVAFWCNPISGHATLYWYQQILGQGPKLLIQFQNNGVVDDSQLPKDRFSAERLKGVDSTLKIQPAKLEDSAVYLCASSSLEVWKYEQFFGPGTRLTVL.

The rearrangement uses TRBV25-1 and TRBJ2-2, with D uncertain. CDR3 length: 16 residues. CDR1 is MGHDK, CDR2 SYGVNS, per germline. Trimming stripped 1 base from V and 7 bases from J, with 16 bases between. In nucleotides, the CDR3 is TGTGCCAGCAGTGAATGGGCGACGGATCGAGGCGGGGAGCTGTTTTTT. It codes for CASSEWATDRGGELFF.

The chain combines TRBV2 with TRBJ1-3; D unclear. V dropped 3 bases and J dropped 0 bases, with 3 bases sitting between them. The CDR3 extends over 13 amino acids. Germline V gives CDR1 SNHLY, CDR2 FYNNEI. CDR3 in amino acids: CASSDGSGNTIYF. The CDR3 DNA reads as TGTGCCAGCAGTGACGGCTCTGGAAACACCATATATTTT.

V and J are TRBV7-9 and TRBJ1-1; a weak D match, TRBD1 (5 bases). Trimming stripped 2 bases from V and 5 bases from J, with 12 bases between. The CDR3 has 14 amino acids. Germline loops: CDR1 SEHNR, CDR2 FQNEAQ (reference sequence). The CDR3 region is CASSLQGKATEAFF. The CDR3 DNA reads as TGTGCCAGCAGCTTACAGGGAAAGGCGACTGAAGCTTTCTTT.

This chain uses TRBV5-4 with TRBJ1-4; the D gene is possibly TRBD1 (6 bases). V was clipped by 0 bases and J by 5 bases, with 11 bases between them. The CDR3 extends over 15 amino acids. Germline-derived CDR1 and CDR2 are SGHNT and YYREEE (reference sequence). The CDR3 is CASSLGGQGNEKLFF. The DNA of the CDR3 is TGTGCCAGCAGCTTGGGAGGGCAGGGGAATGAAAAACTGTTTTTT.

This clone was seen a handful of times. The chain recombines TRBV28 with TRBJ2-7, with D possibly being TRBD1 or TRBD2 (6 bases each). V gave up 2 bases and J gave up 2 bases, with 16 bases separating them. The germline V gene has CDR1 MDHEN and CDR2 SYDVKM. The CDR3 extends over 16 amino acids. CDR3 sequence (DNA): TGTGCCAGCAGTTTAATCCGGGGGCAGCGACCCTACGAGCAGTACTTC. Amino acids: CASSLIRGQRPYEQYF.

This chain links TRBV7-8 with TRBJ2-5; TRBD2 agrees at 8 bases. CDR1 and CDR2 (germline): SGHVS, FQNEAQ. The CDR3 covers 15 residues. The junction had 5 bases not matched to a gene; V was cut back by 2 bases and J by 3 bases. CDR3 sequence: CASSLNAGGEETQYF. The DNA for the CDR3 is TGTGCCAGCAGCTTAAATGCGGGGGGCGAAGAGACCCAGTACTTC.